Sequencing of this T cell receptor (beta chain) was carried out in a study of read filtering for tumor transcriptome and immune sequencing. Study details: Among patients, 17 to 20 were male and about 15 female, aged about 45 to 90 (mean approximately 60). R-ISS stage counts were roughly 8 for I, more than 15 for II, about seven for III. Transcriptome libraries were built from DNase-treated RNA. Whole-study findings and limits: IR-seq captured clonotypes deeper and more reliably than RNA-seq.

This clonotype has only a few counts. Its target is not known. This library used 300 to 500 ng RNA and molecular barcoded adaptors spanning alpha/delta and beta/gamma chains. In TCRdb, the reads were re-called with MiXCR into one record per CDR3 protein. Of approximately 150,000 distinct CDR3 sequences listed, around 13% are singletons. The clonotype originates from a donor aged 40 or over with multiple myeloma. Sequenced sample: a population of CD138-negative cells sorted from bone marrow.

DNA of the CDR3: TGCGCCAGCAGCGCCGGGACAGGGGGGATGACTGAAGCTTTCTTT. It specifies CASSAGTGGMTEAFF. This chain links TRBV5-1 with TRBJ1-1; 11 nucleotides agree with TRBD1. This CDR3 has 15 residues. Per germline, CDR1 SGHRS and CDR2 YFSETQ. Germline trimming cut 4 bases from V and 5 bases from J; bases unmatched to any gene: 7.